Below are 23 T cell receptor beta chains sequenced from a single sample in a study of long-term antiretroviral therapy in people with HIV. It was version v3.0 of the immunoSEQ assay that was run at survey level. Assay: immunoSEQ multiplex PCR; the TCRdb copy retains only in-frame clones and omits some. This table has tens of thousands of clones, 95% appearing once. The starting material was unsorted PBMCs, obtained 5.3 years after starting antiretroviral therapy. The receptors were gathered from a man between 45 and 60 years old with HIV.

The chain is built from TRBV19 and TRBJ1-5; TRBD1 matches 9 bases. Losses at the gene ends were 2 bases for V and 2 bases for J; bases not matched to a gene: 10. The CDR3 extends over 18 amino acids. The germline V gene has CDR1 LNHDA and CDR2 SQIVND (reference sequence). The DNA of the CDR3 is TGTGCCAGTAGTATACTACGAGGACAGGGGATCGGCAATCAGCCCCAGCATTTT. Translated, it gives CASSILRGQGIGNQPQHF. Using reference TRBV19 and TRBJ1-5 for the parts outside the CDR3, the full variable domain is DGGITQSPKYLFRKEGQNVTLSCEQNLNHDAMYWYRQDPGQGLRLIYYSQIVNDFQKGDIAEGYSVSREKKESFPLTVTSAQKNPTAFYLCASSILRGQGIGNQPQHFGDGTRLSIL.

The rearrangement links TRBV11-3 to TRBJ2-3; no clear D gene. Germline assignment: CDR1 SGHNT and CDR2 YENEEA. Between the trimmed V and J ends, which lost 3 bases and 4 bases, there was a span of 8 bases. This CDR3 comprises 13 residues. CDR3 amino acids: CASSFSSADTQYF. CDR3 coding DNA: TGTGCCAGCAGCTTCAGTTCCGCAGATACGCAGTATTTT.

V and J are TRBV28 and TRBJ2-6, with TRBD1 identical over 7 bases. The CDR3 covers 16 residues. Germline V gene lookup returns CDR1 MDHEN and CDR2 SYDVKM. The V segment lost 5 bases and the J segment 0 bases; nucleotides outside the gene matches: 4. CDR3 bases: TGTGCCAGCAGTGGGGGACAGTTCTCTGGGGCCAACGTCCTGACTTTC. Translated: CASSGGQFSGANVLTF.

V and J are TRBV7-2 and TRBJ2-5, with 10 bases identical to TRBD1. J gave up 4 bases and V 7 bases, and 9 bases lay outside the gene matches. This CDR3 is built from 15 residues. Germline CDR1 and CDR2: SGHTA and FQGNSA. The CDR3 loop reads CASNDRGRGTETQYF. In DNA, the CDR3 is TGTGCCAGCAACGACAGGGGGCGAGGAACAGAGACCCAGTACTTC.

J is TRBJ2-1 and V is TRBV13, with D unresolved. CDR1 is PRHDT and CDR2 is FYEKMQ in the germline V gene (reference sequence). The V end was cut by 4 bases, the J end by 7 bases, with 8 bases between. The CDR3 contains 12 residues. For the CDR3, the DNA is TGTGCCAGCAGCTCGGATAGGAATGAGCAGTTCTTC. Translating gives CASSSDRNEQFF.

This chain connects TRBV6-6 to TRBJ2-2; 7 nucleotides agree with TRBD1. The germline V gene encodes CDR1 MNHNY and CDR2 SVGAGI (reference sequence). V shed 10 bases and J 0 bases; nucleotides not matched to a gene: 8. This CDR3 region has 15 residues. The CDR3 sequence is CATADQGANTGELFF. CDR3 nucleotide sequence: TGTGCCACTGCTGACCAGGGGGCGAACACCGGGGAGCTGTTTTTT.

This clone was counted once. The J gene is TRBJ2-1, the V gene TRBV29-1; 13 nucleotides agree with TRBD2. Germline assignment: CDR1 SQVTM and CDR2 ANQGSEA. V lost 7 bases and J lost 7; bases outside the gene matches: 1. The CDR3 loop spans 12 amino acids. In DNA, the CDR3 is TGCAGCGAGACTAGCGGGGGGAATGAGCAGTTCTTC. Amino acid sequence: CSETSGGNEQFF.

V and J are TRBV5-1 and TRBJ2-1; the D is unclear. The V gene lost 0 bases and the J gene lost 2 bases, with 6 bases spanning the gap. The CDR3 is made up of 14 amino acids. Per the germline V gene, CDR1 is SGHRS and CDR2 is YFSETQ. The CDR3 spells CASSLGNTYNEQFF. The CDR3 nucleotides are TGCGCCAGCAGCTTGGGCAATACCTACAATGAGCAGTTCTTC.

The chain is built from TRBV19 and TRBJ2-3; D is possibly TRBD1 (5 bases). With 1 base removed from V and 2 bases from J, the gap between germline ends came to 7 bases. The CDR3 has 14 amino acids. Per the germline V gene, CDR1 is LNHDA and CDR2 is SQIVND (reference sequence). CDR3 sequence: CASSIGGSTDTQYF. CDR3 sequence (DNA): TGTGCCAGTAGTATAGGGGGCTCCACAGATACGCAGTATTTT. The full variable domain, in which reference TRBV19 and TRBJ2-3 provide the parts outside the CDR3, is DGGITQSPKYLFRKEGQNVTLSCEQNLNHDAMYWYRQDPGQGLRLIYYSQIVNDFQKGDIAEGYSVSREKKESFPLTVTSAQKNPTAFYLCASSIGGSTDTQYFGPGTRLTVL.

V gene TRBV25-1 combines with J gene TRBJ2-1; tentative D call: TRBD2 (7 bases). V was pared by 7 bases and J by 2 bases, with 12 bases between. CDR3 size: 14 residues. Germline CDR1 and CDR2: MGHDK and SYGVNS. The CDR3, as DNA: TGTGCCAGCATCAAGGGGGGGACCTACAATGAGCAGTTCTTC. Amino acid sequence: CASIKGGTYNEQFF.

V usage is TRBV6-1 and J usage is TRBJ1-6, with TRBD1 identical over 7 bases. CDR3 length: 15 amino acids. CDR1 and CDR2 from the germline V gene are MNHNS and SASEGT. After removal of 4 bases from V and 7 bases from J, the junction contained 7 bases not matched to a gene. The chain's CDR3 is CASSAPGQRNSPLHF. CDR3 DNA: TGTGCCAGCAGTGCCCCGGGACAGAGAAATTCACCCCTCCACTTT.

V usage is TRBV30 and J usage is TRBJ2-7; D gene ambiguous. CDR3 length: 12 amino acids. Trimming removed 2 bases from V and 9 bases from J, with 14 bases in between. In germline, CDR1 is GTSNPN, CDR2 SVGIG (reference sequence). The CDR3 reads CAWSYGPRVQYF. As DNA, the CDR3 is TGTGCCTGGAGTTACGGTCCCCGGGTGCAGTACTTC.

The rearrangement uses TRBV5-4 and TRBJ1-1; 10 bases align to TRBD1. The CDR3 covers 15 residues. The junction had 6 bases not matched to a gene; V was cut back by 3 bases and J by 4 bases. Germline V lookup: CDR1 SGHNT, CDR2 YYREEE (reference sequence). The CDR3 region is CASSSRTGGTTEAFF. In nucleotides, the CDR3 is TGTGCCAGCAGCTCCCGGACAGGGGGGACCACTGAAGCTTTCTTT. Drawing the rest from reference TRBV5-4 and TRBJ1-1, the complete variable domain is ETGVTQSPTHLIKTRGQQVTLRCSSQSGHNTVSWYQQALGQGPQFIFQYYREEENGRGNFPPRFSGLQFPNYSSELNVNALELDDSALYLCASSSRTGGTTEAFFGQGTRLTVV.

V gene TRBV25-1 combines with J gene TRBJ1-1; D is unclear. This CDR3 is 14 amino acids long. The germline V and J ends were trimmed by 3 bases and 0 bases, with 8 bases remaining between them. The germline CDR1 and CDR2 sequences are MGHDK and SYGVNS. CDR3 sequence reads: CASSDQAVNTEAFF. Here the CDR3 DNA reads TGTGCCAGCAGTGACCAGGCAGTGAACACTGAAGCTTTCTTT. Drawing the rest from reference TRBV25-1 and TRBJ1-1, the complete variable domain is EADIYQTPRYLVIGTGKKITLECSQTMGHDKMYWYQQDPGMELHLIHYSYGVNSTEKGDLSSESTVSRIRTEHFPLTLESARPSHTSQYLCASSDQAVNTEAFFGQGTRLTVV.

The J gene is TRBJ2-3, the V gene TRBV6-1; D might be TRBD1 (5 bases). The V end was cut by 7 bases, the J end by 1 base, with 9 bases between. Germline V gene lookup returns CDR1 MNHNS and CDR2 SASEGT. The CDR3 is 13 amino acids. This chain's CDR3 is CASKLTGTDTQYF. The CDR3, as DNA: TGTGCCAGCAAACTGACAGGCACAGATACGCAGTATTTT.

This clone was counted a single time. The CDR3 spells CASSLSPLNEQFF. The CDR3 coding sequence is TGTGCCAGCAGTTTATCCCCCCTTAATGAGCAGTTCTTC. V and J are TRBV28 and TRBJ2-1; no clear D. V gave up 1 base and J gave up 7 bases, with 8 bases separating them. The CDR3 consists of 13 residues. CDR1 and CDR2 (germline): MDHEN, SYDVKM.

V and J are TRBV13 and TRBJ1-1; TRBD1 matches at 7 bases. Per the germline V gene, CDR1 is PRHDT and CDR2 is FYEKMQ (reference sequence). The CDR3 is 16 residues long. J was trimmed by 0 bases and V by 3 bases; bases with no gene match: 7. This CDR3 reads CASSLAPTGMNTEAFF. Written as DNA, the CDR3 is TGTGCCAGCAGCTTGGCCCCGACAGGGATGAACACTGAAGCTTTCTTT.

The rearrangement uses TRBV6-5 and TRBJ1-2; D call uncertain. Trimming cost V 6 bases and J 0 bases, with 14 bases left between them. CDR1 MNHEY and CDR2 SVGAGI come from the germline V gene. The CDR3 is made up of 15 amino acids. CDR3 bases: TGTGCCAGCAGCCTCGGACGGATCACTAACTATGGCTACACCTTC. As protein: CASSLGRITNYGYTF.

This rearrangement joins TRBV5-6 to TRBJ1-1; the D gene is possibly TRBD1 (6 bases). Germline assignment: CDR1 SGHDT and CDR2 YYEEEE. Trimming removed 0 bases at V and 1 base at J, with 13 bases between. This CDR3 comprises 16 residues. The CDR3 DNA follows: TGTGCCAGCAGCTTGGCCCCTCGGACAGCGAACACTGAAGCTTTCTTT. Its translation: CASSLAPRTANTEAFF.

The J gene is TRBJ2-2, the V gene TRBV29-1, with D possibly matching TRBD2 (7 bases). The V gene lost 1 base and the J gene lost 1 base, with 10 bases spanning the gap. CDR1 is SQVTM, CDR2 ANQGSEA, per germline. The CDR3 has 15 amino acids. The CDR3 spells CSVEARGGNTGELFF. For the CDR3, the DNA is TGCAGCGTTGAAGCGAGGGGGGGGAACACCGGGGAGCTGTTTTTT.

The V gene is TRBV18, the J gene TRBJ2-7; 7 nucleotides line up with TRBD1. Germline V CDR1 and CDR2: KGHSH, LQKENI. With V trimmed by 4 bases and J by 3 bases, 6 bases remained unmatched. The CDR3 consists of 14 residues. CDR3 bases: TGTGCCAGCTCACAGGGACAGTTTCTCTACGAGCAGTACTTC. Translation gives CASSQGQFLYEQYF.

The V and J genes are TRBV5-4 and TRBJ2-7; the D gene is possibly TRBD1 (6 bases). Germline V gives CDR1 SGHNT, CDR2 YYREEE (reference sequence). V was cut by 4 bases and J by 5 bases, with 22 bases left in between. This CDR3 comprises 16 residues. CDR3 in DNA: TGTGCCAGCAGCCGAACGACAGGTCCCGGGGATAACGAGCAGTACTTC. Translating it yields CASSRTTGPGDNEQYF.

The V call is TRBV19, the J call TRBJ2-7; no reliable D call. V dropped 3 bases and J dropped 3 bases, with 12 bases sitting between them. This CDR3 is 14 amino acids long. The germline CDR1 and CDR2 sequences are LNHDA and SQIVND (reference sequence). The CDR3 protein is CASSIAGAYYEQYF. The CDR3 DNA follows: TGTGCCAGTAGTATTGCCGGTGCTTACTACGAGCAGTACTTC.